Following are 13 T cell receptor beta chains from one sample sequenced in a study of a mutant IDH1 vaccine in newly diagnosed glioma. The method was immunoSEQ multiplex PCR; TCRdb's version includes in-frame clones alone and lacks a portion of them. This sample yields about 38,000 clones, of which roughly 90% are seen a single time; under 20% belongs to the top ten. Time point specified: baseline, week 1 (first vaccination visit). Treatment here: pre-vaccination baseline after standard-of-care therapy. The sequenced sample was PBMCs, obtained from a glioma patient treated with radiotherapy, temozolomide or both. These receptors were obtained from a man younger than 35 with glioma.

This chain uses TRBV15 with TRBJ2-5, with D perhaps TRBD2 (5 bases). Germline V gene lookup returns CDR1 LNHNV and CDR2 YYDKDF (reference sequence). This CDR3 has 16 residues. V dropped 1 base and J dropped 0 bases, with 12 bases sitting between them. The CDR3 DNA follows: TGTGCCACCAGCAGAGTTGGAGCGGTGTACCAAGAGACCCAGTACTTC. Protein product: CATSRVGAVYQETQYF.

The chain links TRBV6-1 to TRBJ1-2; D remains unclear. This CDR3 comprises 12 residues. CDR1 and CDR2 (germline): MNHNS, SASEGT. V was cut by 11 bases and J by 2 bases, with 12 bases left in between. The CDR3 region is CAGRRENYGYTF. The CDR3, as DNA: TGTGCCGGCCGGAGGGAGAACTATGGCTACACCTTC.

The chain couples TRBV28 to TRBJ1-1; weak D call: TRBD1 (5 bases). The length of the CDR3 is 16 residues. Germline CDR1 MDHEN, CDR2 SYDVKM. V was pared by 6 bases and J by 3 bases, with 20 bases between. The DNA for the CDR3 is TGTGCCAGCAGCCAGCCTCGGGCAGGGAGGGACACTGAAGCTTTCTTT. This codes for CASSQPRAGRDTEAFF.

The V and J genes are TRBV5-4 and TRBJ2-5; D might be TRBD2 (6 bases). The V and J ends lost 1 base and 5 bases respectively, with 9 bases between them. The CDR3 length is 13 residues. CDR1 is SGHNT and CDR2 is YYREEE in the germline V gene (reference sequence). CDR3 coding DNA: TGTGCCAGCAGCTTGTGGGGGGAGGAGACCCAGTACTTC. Protein product: CASSLWGEETQYF.

V usage is TRBV28 and J usage is TRBJ2-3; 8 nucleotides line up with TRBD2. Trimming took 5 bases from V and 9 from J; bases not matched to a gene: 7. This CDR3 is built from 13 residues. Germline assignment: CDR1 MDHEN and CDR2 SYDVKM. Here the CDR3 DNA reads TGTGCCAGCAGTCTCGGACTAGCAGGCACGCAGTATTTT. Amino acids: CASSLGLAGTQYF.

The rearrangement joins TRBV7-9 to TRBJ2-5; D perhaps matches TRBD1 (5 bases). V was trimmed by 5 bases and J by 2 bases, leaving 15 bases between them. The length of the CDR3 is 15 residues. Per the germline V gene, CDR1 is SEHNR and CDR2 is FQNEAQ (reference sequence). As DNA, the CDR3 is TGTGCCAGCAGCCAAGGGGTAGGGTGGCAAGAGACCCAGTACTTC. Protein sequence: CASSQGVGWQETQYF.

This sequence joins TRBV27 and TRBJ1-1, with 7 bases fitting TRBD1. V lost 5 bases and J lost 1; bases outside the gene matches: 7. The CDR3 runs to 15 residues. Germline-derived CDR1 and CDR2 are MNHEY and SMNVEV (reference sequence). The CDR3 nucleotides are TGTGCCAGCAGTCGATCGACAGGGAAGAACACTGAAGCTTTCTTT. Translated: CASSRSTGKNTEAFF.

This sequence joins TRBV6-5 and TRBJ1-1; the D gene is possibly TRBD1 (6 bases). From germline, CDR1 is MNHEY and CDR2 SVGAGI. The V gene lost 7 bases and the J gene lost 0 bases, with 12 bases spanning the gap. This CDR3 has 14 residues. CDR3 in amino acids: CASTRGAVNTEAFF. The CDR3 region has the DNA TGTGCCAGCACCAGGGGAGCGGTGAACACTGAAGCTTTCTTT.

J is TRBJ1-1 and V is TRBV6-5; D might be TRBD1 (6 bases). This CDR3 is 13 amino acids long. Germline CDR1 is MNHEY and CDR2 is SVGAGI. Trimming took 0 bases from V and 5 from J, leaving 7 bases between them. The CDR3 bases are TGTGCCAGCAGTTACTCGGGGGCAACTGAAGCTTTCTTT. Its protein is CASSYSGATEAFF.

The chain couples TRBV28 to TRBJ1-2; D remains unclear. The V end was cut by 6 bases, the J end by 4 bases, with 12 bases between. The length of the CDR3 is 13 residues. Germline lookup yields CDR1 MDHEN and CDR2 SYDVKM. CDR3 residues: CASSSAGGYGYTF. For the CDR3, the DNA is TGTGCCAGCAGCTCCGCAGGTGGCTATGGCTACACCTTC.

The rearrangement links TRBV30 to TRBJ2-1; D gene unclear. CDR3 size: 12 residues. Germline V gene sequence: CDR1 GTSNPN, CDR2 SVGIG (reference sequence). V was pared by 2 bases and J by 10 bases, with 12 bases between. In nucleotides, the CDR3 is TGTGCCTGGAGTACCCCTCCTGGGGAGCAGTTCTTC. This gives the protein CAWSTPPGEQFF.

The chain carries TRBV7-8 and TRBJ1-2, with D maybe TRBD1 (6 bases). Trimming stripped 5 bases from V and 5 bases from J, with 9 bases between. This CDR3 region has 12 residues. CDR1 is SGHVS, CDR2 FQNEAQ, per germline. The CDR3, as DNA: TGTGCCAGCAGCCCAACAGGGTATGGCTACACCTTC. This encodes CASSPTGYGYTF. Full variable domain (outside the CDR3, taken from reference TRBV7-8 and TRBJ1-2): GAGVSQSPRYKVAKRGQDVALRCDPISGHVSLFWYQQALGQGPEFLTYFQNEAQLDKSGLPSDRFFAERPEGSVSTLKIQRTQQEDSAVYLCASSPTGYGYTFGSGTRLTVV.

The rearrangement links TRBV23-1 to TRBJ1-4; 8 nucleotides align to TRBD1. TRBV23-1 carries the ORF label, with uncertain function. The CDR3 sequence is 17 residues long. Trimming took 5 bases from V and 8 from J; bases not matched to a gene: 16. CDR3 sequence reads: CASSTGRGRIGDEKLFF. Written as DNA, the CDR3 is TGCGCCAGCAGTACTGGCAGGGGGCGCATCGGGGACGAAAAACTGTTTTTT.